A selection of T cell receptor beta chains follows, all from one sample in a study of blood T cell repertoires in COVID-19. Here immunoSEQ multiplex PCR was the method, and the copy in TCRdb shows in-frame clones only, minus some. The sample lists 200,000 to 300,000 clones; approximately 82% were seen once. The sample taken for sequencing was peripheral blood. All receptors derive from a young man who had recovered from COVID-19. Both conserved end residues are part of each CDR3. A D gene is named only where the DNA matches it firmly. Size is omitted from some rows. Given values are once, few, many or a class for expanded clones.

d_call	v_call	j_call	clone_size	cdr3_aa	cdr3_nt
NA	TRBV5-1	TRBJ2-2	NA	CASSFGQNTGELFF	TGCGCCAGCAGCTTTGGCCAGAACACCGGGGAGCTGTTTTTT
TRBD2	TRBV7-6	TRBJ2-1	NA	CASSPSGGTSYNEQFF	TGTGCCAGCAGCCCCAGCGGGGGGACTTCCTACAATGAGCAGTTCTTC
NA	TRBV4-1	TRBJ2-5	NA	CASSQGAIEETQYF	TGCGCCAGCAGCCAAGGGGCGATAGAAGAGACCCAGTACTTC
NA	TRBV10-2	TRBJ1-6	NA	CASSESIRNNSPLHF	TGCGCCAGCAGTGAGTCGATCAGAAATAATTCACCCCTCCACTTT
TRBD2	TRBV27	TRBJ2-1	NA	CARIRGDSNEQFF	TGTGCCAGGATTCGGGGGGACTCAAATGAGCAGTTCTTC
NA	TRBV10-1	TRBJ1-1	NA	CASSESTGGRDEAFF	TGCGCCAGCAGTGAGTCAACGGGGGGCCGCGATGAAGCTTTCTTT
NA	TRBV4-1	TRBJ1-1	once	CASSHNPHPGNTEAFF	TGCGCCAGCAGCCACAATCCCCACCCAGGGAACACTGAAGCTTTCTTT
NA	TRBV28	TRBJ1-2	NA	CASSPTGDYGYTF	TGTGCCAGCAGCCCGACAGGAGATTATGGCTACACCTTC
NA	TRBV6-5	TRBJ1-5	NA	CASSYSRPGNQPQHF	TGTGCCAGCAGTTACTCGAGGCCAGGGAATCAGCCCCAGCATTTT
NA	TRBV9	TRBJ1-1	NA	CARGGVVNTEAFF	TGTGCCCGCGGGGGGGTAGTGAACACTGAAGCTTTCTTT
NA	TRBV27	TRBJ2-7	NA	CASSLFAAPYEQYF	TGTGCCAGCAGTTTATTCGCGGCTCCATACGAGCAGTACTTC
NA	TRBV13	TRBJ2-1	NA	CASSPTTSLRGNEQFF	TGTGCCAGCAGCCCAACGACTAGTCTTCGGGGTAATGAGCAGTTCTTC
TRBD2	TRBV29-1	TRBJ2-2	few	CSVPWRGANTGELFF	TGCAGCGTTCCGTGGCGGGGGGCTAACACCGGGGAGCTGTTTTTT
TRBD1	TRBV4-1	TRBJ1-1	NA	CASSRADRGRGTEAFF	TGCGCCAGCAGCCGGGCTGACAGGGGACGCGGCACTGAAGCTTTCTTT
NA	TRBV21-1	TRBJ1-4	NA	CASSKAGSAEGAIPHGVEKLFF	TGTGCCAGCAGCAAAGCGGGGTCAGCCGAAGGGGCGATCCCACATGGTGTTGAAAAACTGTTTTTT
NA	TRBV13	TRBJ1-1	NA	CASSLAGDNTEAFF	TGTGCCAGCAGCTTAGCAGGGGATAACACTGAAGCTTTCTTT
NA	TRBV10-2	TRBJ1-6	NA	CASSEGRTWGNSPLHF	TGCGCCAGCAGTGAGGGGAGGACTTGGGGTAATTCACCCCTCCACTTT
NA	TRBV28	TRBJ2-3	NA	CASSFASGTDTQYF	TGTGCCAGCAGTTTTGCTAGCGGCACAGATACGCAGTATTTT
NA	TRBV5-5	TRBJ2-7	NA	CASSLERVPEQYF	TGTGCCAGCAGCTTGGAGAGGGTTCCCGAGCAGTACTTC